This TCR beta chain was documented in a study of Graves' ophthalmopathy and Graves' hyperthyroidism. The authors amplified TCR beta CDR3 regions from RNA transcripts. HTBI primers primed a first-round RT-PCR, and a second-round multiplex PCR followed. TCRdb redid the calling of the multiplex PCR reads with MiXCR, one entry per CDR3 protein. The sample yields 300,000 to 450,000 distinct CDR3 sequences, about 18% seen once. This clonotype was seen ten or more times. Material for sequencing was peripheral blood. The sequence came from an adult woman with stable Graves' hyperthyroidism.

CDR3 in DNA: TGTGCCAGCAGATCCCATCAGGGAAAGGAGACCCAGTACTTC. Translating gives CASRSHQGKETQYF. V usage is TRBV6-2 or TRBV6-3 and J usage is TRBJ2-5, with D possibly TRBD1 on 5 matching bases. Germline assignment: CDR1 MNHEY and CDR2 SVGEGT. V lost 6 bases to trimming and J lost 5 bases, with 16 bases between them. The CDR3 runs 14 residues.